These 32 T cell receptor beta chains came from one sample sequenced in a study of T cell responses to AZD1222 COVID-19 vaccine. The repertoire was sequenced with immunoSEQ multiplex PCR; TCRdb's copy has only in-frame clones and lacks some. The sample yields approximately 150,000 clones, around 90% seen once. Here the sequenced sample was peripheral blood, taken on day 0 of AZD1222 vaccination. These receptors came from an adult in good health.

This clone has only one observation. The chain links TRBV13 to TRBJ2-1, with a tentative D call TRBD2 (6 bases). The CDR3 spans 16 residues. The germline CDR1 and CDR2 sequences are PRHDT and FYEKMQ (reference sequence). Trimming cost V 6 bases and J 10 bases, with 25 bases left between them. In DNA form, the CDR3 reads TGTGCCAGCAGTCCCACCAGATTTCCGCTAGCGCTCGAGCAGTTCTTC. Translated, it gives CASSPTRFPLALEQFF.

This chain connects TRBV28 to TRBJ1-4; 12 nucleotides match TRBD1. The CDR3 sequence is 17 residues long. After removal of 4 bases from V and 5 bases from J, the junction contained 8 bases not matched to a gene. CDR1 MDHEN and CDR2 SYDVKM come from the germline V gene. CDR3 DNA: TGTGCCAGCAGTTCCCCGGGACAGGGGGCCTACAATGAAAAACTGTTTTTT. This sequence encodes CASSSPGQGAYNEKLFF.

This rearrangement joins TRBV28 to TRBJ2-4; 7 bases align to TRBD2. CDR1 is MDHEN and CDR2 is SYDVKM in the germline V gene. The CDR3 is 12 amino acids. V dropped 6 bases and J dropped 9; count of bases not matched to a gene: 5. DNA of the CDR3: TGTGCCAGCAGCCGCGGGAGCGGCATTCAGTACTTC. Translated: CASSRGSGIQYF.

The chain links TRBV18 to TRBJ2-1; D uncertain. The V gene's germline CDR1 is KGHSH and CDR2 LQKENI. V was shortened by 3 bases and J by 7 bases, with 4 bases between the two germline ends. The CDR3 loop spans 11 amino acids. The CDR3 DNA follows: TGTGCCAGCTCACCGCTAAATGAGCAGTTCTTC. It is translated as CASSPLNEQFF.

V gene TRBV30 combines with J gene TRBJ2-7; no clear D. CDR1 is GTSNPN and CDR2 is SVGIG in the germline V gene (reference sequence). The CDR3 covers 13 residues. The V end lost 4 bases, the J end lost 6 bases, and 16 bases lay between the germline ends. For the CDR3, the DNA is TGTGCCTGGATCGGATTGGGGATGAGCGAGCAGTACTTC. Protein product: CAWIGLGMSEQYF.

The gene calls are TRBV6-5 and TRBJ2-7; D uncertain. The germline V gene encodes CDR1 MNHEY and CDR2 SVGAGI. V was cut by 6 bases and J by 3 bases, with 6 bases left in between. The length of the CDR3 is 11 residues. The CDR3 here is CASSDNYEQYF. The CDR3 DNA sequence: TGTGCCAGCAGCGATAACTACGAGCAGTACTTC.

The chain combines TRBV5-4 with TRBJ2-7, with D possibly being TRBD2 (5 bases). Germline V gene data show CDR1 as SGHNT and CDR2 as YYREEE (reference sequence). V was clipped by 4 bases and J by 6 bases, with 20 bases between them. This CDR3 is 15 amino acids long. CDR3 nucleotides: TGTGCCAGCAGCAACCCGCGGACTCCCGGTCCCGAGCAGTACTTC. Translating it yields CASSNPRTPGPEQYF.

V and J are TRBV6-6 and TRBJ1-1; D gene ambiguous. This CDR3 has 14 amino acids. With 2 bases removed from V and 0 bases from J, the gap between germline ends came to 7 bases. Per germline, CDR1 MNHNY and CDR2 SVGAGI (reference sequence). This CDR3 is CASSYPSMNTEAFF. DNA for the CDR3: TGTGCCAGCAGTTACCCCAGCATGAACACTGAAGCTTTCTTT.

The chain recombines TRBV19 with TRBJ2-5; 9 nucleotides match TRBD1. V gave up 6 bases and J gave up 5 bases; unmatched junction bases: 10. The CDR3 spans 15 residues. Germline V gene sequence: CDR1 LNHDA, CDR2 SQIVND (reference sequence). CDR3 region: CASSSRMTGGETQYF. As DNA, the CDR3 is TGTGCCAGTAGCTCACGAATGACAGGGGGGGAGACCCAGTACTTC.

This chain connects TRBV2 to TRBJ1-5; a possible D gene is TRBD1 (5 bases). The CDR3 is 15 residues long. Looked up from germline, CDR1 is SNHLY and CDR2 is FYNNEI. V was trimmed by 4 bases and J by 4 bases, leaving 14 bases between them. The CDR3 loop reads CASSVSQGFNQPQHF. CDR3 DNA: TGTGCCAGCAGTGTAAGTCAGGGTTTTAATCAGCCCCAGCATTTT.

The rearrangement uses TRBV7-2 and TRBJ2-1; TRBD2 aligns across 8 bases. The CDR3 sequence is 18 residues long. V shed 2 bases and J 8 bases; nucleotides not matched to a gene: 17. The germline V gene encodes CDR1 SGHTA and CDR2 FQGNSA. CDR3 in amino acids: CASSLYGNGIAGYYEQFF. CDR3 coding DNA: TGTGCCAGCAGCTTATATGGGAACGGGATAGCGGGGTACTATGAGCAGTTCTTC.

The gene calls are TRBV30 and TRBJ1-3; D not resolved. Trimming stripped 3 bases from V and 4 bases from J, with 10 bases between. The germline CDR1 and CDR2 sequences are GTSNPN and SVGIG (reference sequence). The CDR3 sequence is 13 residues long. The CDR3 protein is CAWRGGRGNTIYF. Here the CDR3 DNA reads TGTGCCTGGAGGGGTGGGAGGGGAAACACCATATATTTT.

The V and J genes are TRBV4-2 and TRBJ1-6; D is possibly TRBD1 (6 bases). The CDR3 covers 15 residues. CDR1 and CDR2 from the germline V gene are LGHNA and YNFKEQ. The ends were cut back, 4 bases at V and 9 bases at J, with 16 bases in the middle. CDR3 in DNA: TGTGCCAGCAGCCTATGGGGGGCGGGTGGTTCACCCCTCCACTTT. This codes for CASSLWGAGGSPLHF.

The chain links TRBV6-1 to TRBJ1-1; D uncertain. CDR1 and CDR2 from the germline V gene are MNHNS and SASEGT. V was clipped by 3 bases and J by 4 bases, with 9 bases between them. The CDR3 totals 13 residues. The CDR3 region is CASSDGQVTEAFF. For the CDR3, the DNA is TGTGCCAGCAGTGATGGGCAGGTCACTGAAGCTTTCTTT.

This clone was picked up one time. The chain links TRBV7-9 to TRBJ2-1; 9 nucleotides line up with TRBD2. Trimming took 1 base from V and 6 from J; bases not matched to a gene: 4. The CDR3 covers 15 residues. Germline V gene sequence: CDR1 SEHNR, CDR2 FQNEAQ (reference sequence). The DNA of the CDR3 is TGTGCCAGCAGCTTAGACGCGGGAGGGACCAATGAGCAGTTCTTC. This codes for CASSLDAGGTNEQFF.

V and J are TRBV19 and TRBJ2-2; no clear D gene. V shed 2 bases and J shed 5 bases, with 0 bases lying between them. The CDR3 is 11 residues long. Germline values: CDR1 LNHDA, CDR2 SQIVND (reference sequence). The CDR3 nucleotides are TGTGCCAGTAGTATAACCGGGGAGCTGTTTTTT. Translated, it gives CASSITGELFF.

This clone was detected once. The V call is TRBV7-3, the J call TRBJ2-7; D is unresolved. The ends were cut back, 0 bases at V and 1 base at J, with 7 bases in the middle. Germline V gives CDR1 SGHTA, CDR2 FQGTGA. CDR3 size: 14 residues. In DNA form, the CDR3 reads TGTGCCAGCAGCTTAACCGCAGGTTCCTACGAGCAGTACTTC. It encodes CASSLTAGSYEQYF.

J is TRBJ1-4 and V is TRBV5-1; a possible D gene is TRBD1 (6 bases). Trimming left V 2 bases short and J 5 bases short, with 10 bases between. The germline CDR1 and CDR2 sequences are SGHRS and YFSETQ. The CDR3 has 14 residues. Here the CDR3 DNA reads TGCGCCAGCAGCTTTCAGGGGACCAATGAAAAACTGTTTTTT. As protein: CASSFQGTNEKLFF.

This sequence joins TRBV7-6 and TRBJ2-1; 7 bases fit TRBD2. V trimming: 5 bases; J trimming: 5 bases; junction bases outside the gene matches: 12. Germline CDR1 SGHVS, CDR2 FNYEAQ. This CDR3 contains 16 residues. The CDR3: CASSGPGRDRNNEQFF. The CDR3 coding sequence is TGTGCCAGCAGCGGACCTGGGAGGGATAGAAACAATGAGCAGTTCTTC.

The chain employs TRBV7-2 and TRBJ2-7, with no clear D. This CDR3 spans 13 amino acids. The V gene lost 5 bases and the J gene lost 4 bases, with 12 bases spanning the gap. Germline-derived CDR1 and CDR2 are SGHTA and FQGNSA. The CDR3 DNA reads TGTGCCAGCAGCAAGACCCAGGCTTACGAGCAGTACTTC. Translated: CASSKTQAYEQYF.

The V call is TRBV5-1, the J call TRBJ2-7; no clear D. The CDR3 covers 11 residues. V lost 6 bases and J lost 4, with 8 bases in between. Germline V gene data show CDR1 as SGHRS and CDR2 as YFSETQ. The CDR3 region has the DNA TGCGCCAGCACCCTTGAATACGAGCAGTACTTC. Amino acid sequence: CASTLEYEQYF.

V usage is TRBV6-5 and J usage is TRBJ1-6; no definite D call. The length of the CDR3 is 15 residues. Deletions cut 0 bases from V and 7 bases from J, with 10 bases between. Germline V lookup: CDR1 MNHEY, CDR2 SVGAGI. The CDR3 DNA follows: TGTGCCAGCAGTTACTCTTCCCGCGCGAATTCACCCCTCCACTTT. It specifies CASSYSSRANSPLHF.

The chain has TRBV27 and TRBJ2-7; D not certain. The CDR3 totals 11 residues. V lost 5 bases and J lost 6, with 8 bases in between. CDR1 is MNHEY and CDR2 is SMNVEV in the germline V gene (reference sequence). This CDR3 reads CASSNFGEQYF. The CDR3 region has the DNA TGTGCCAGCAGTAACTTCGGCGAGCAGTACTTC.

The chain couples TRBV28 to TRBJ2-4; perhaps D is TRBD1 or TRBD2 (6 bases each). Germline V gene data show CDR1 as MDHEN and CDR2 as SYDVKM. CDR3 size: 17 residues. Trimming pared 3 bases from V and 0 bases from J, leaving 15 bases between. The CDR3, as DNA: TGTGCCAGCAGTTTCATGGGGGGCGGATTAGCCAAAAACATTCAGTACTTC. It encodes CASSFMGGGLAKNIQYF.

The genes are TRBV19 and TRBJ1-3, with D perhaps matching TRBD1 (5 bases). Deletions cut 5 bases from V and 3 bases from J, with 8 bases between. Germline loops: CDR1 LNHDA, CDR2 SQIVND (reference sequence). This CDR3 has 13 amino acids. CDR3 sequence reads: CASSRGDGNTIYF. The CDR3 DNA sequence: TGTGCCAGTAGTCGGGGCGATGGAAACACCATATATTTT.

The rearrangement links TRBV5-6 to TRBJ2-7, with 9 bases matching TRBD2. J gave up 5 bases and V 0 bases, and 9 bases lay outside the gene matches. Germline-derived CDR1 and CDR2 are SGHDT and YYEEEE. The CDR3 runs to 16 residues. The CDR3 is CASSLAGGRAFNEQYF. DNA for the CDR3: TGTGCCAGCAGCTTGGCGGGCGGGAGGGCCTTCAACGAGCAGTACTTC. The full variable domain, in which reference TRBV5-6 and TRBJ2-7 provide the parts outside the CDR3, is DAGVTQSPTHLIKTRGQQVTLRCSPKSGHDTVSWYQQALGQGPQFIFQYYEEEERQRGNFPDRFSGHQFPNYSSELNVNALLLGDSALYLCASSLAGGRAFNEQYFGPGTRLTVT.

The chain has TRBV21-1 and TRBJ1-5; the D call TRBD1 from the table was never checked on the DNA. TRBV21-1 is an annotated pseudogene. This CDR3 is 17 amino acids long. The CDR3 coding sequence is TGTGCCAGCAACGTATGTCTCCGGACAGCTCCAAATCAGCCCCAGCATTTT. This gives the protein CASNVCLRTAPNQPQHF.

J is TRBJ1-2 and V is TRBV5-1, with D possibly being TRBD1 (5 bases). Trimming left V 3 bases short and J 4 bases short, with 13 bases between. The CDR3 extends over 14 amino acids. Germline lookup yields CDR1 SGHRS and CDR2 YFSETQ. CDR3: CASSSGTIFYGYTF. The CDR3 nucleotides read TGCGCCAGCAGCTCCGGGACGATTTTCTATGGCTACACCTTC. Full variable domain (rest looked up from reference TRBV5-1 and TRBJ1-2): KAGVTQTPRYLIKTRGQQVTLSCSPISGHRSVSWYQQTPGQGLQFLFEYFSETQRNKGNFPGRFSGRQFSNSRSEMNVSTLELGDSALYLCASSSGTIFYGYTFGSGTRLTVV.

This chain joins TRBV27 and TRBJ1-1, with D tentatively TRBD1 (6 bases). This CDR3 has 13 amino acids. Trimming stripped 6 bases from V and 1 base from J, with 9 bases between. Germline CDR1 MNHEY, CDR2 SMNVEV (reference sequence). The CDR3 is CASRRTANTEAFF. The CDR3 bases are TGTGCCAGCAGGAGGACAGCGAACACTGAAGCTTTCTTT.

This sequence joins TRBV27 and TRBJ2-2, with 10 bases aligning to TRBD2. CDR1 is MNHEY and CDR2 is SMNVEV in the germline V gene (reference sequence). V trimming: 8 bases; J trimming: 7 bases; junction bases outside the gene matches: 13. The CDR3 runs to 16 residues. The CDR3 here is CASRGGLAGVGGELFF. The CDR3 region has the DNA TGTGCCAGCCGTGGAGGGCTAGCGGGAGTGGGCGGGGAGCTGTTTTTT.

CDR3 amino acids: CASSFGLAPDNEQFF. The DNA for the CDR3 is TGTGCCAGCAGCTTCGGACTAGCGCCAGACAATGAGCAGTTCTTC. The gene calls are TRBV5-4 and TRBJ2-1; 9 bases are shared with TRBD2. This CDR3 comprises 15 residues. CDR1 and CDR2 (germline): SGHNT, YYREEE (reference sequence). V was pared by 2 bases and J by 5 bases, with 5 bases of the junction left unmatched.

The chain employs TRBV3-1 (or the pseudogene TRBV3-2) and TRBJ1-2; perhaps TRBD1 as D (6 bases). Germline assignment: CDR1 LGHDT and CDR2 YNNKEL (reference sequence). The ends were cut back, 7 bases at V and 2 bases at J, with 17 bases in the middle. This CDR3 contains 15 residues. The CDR3 DNA is TGTGCCAGCACGAAAAGGGGGGGCGCGAACTATGGCTACACCTTC. Protein: CASTKRGGANYGYTF.